The rows below give T cell receptor beta chains drawn from one sample of a study of T cell responses to AZD1222 COVID-19 vaccine. The table came from immunoSEQ multiplex PCR; TCRdb's copy has only in-frame clones and leaves some out. The data show 95,000 to 150,000 clones, around 90% seen once. The source was peripheral blood, collected on day 0 of AZD1222 vaccination. Receptors were obtained from an adult in good health. Both conserved end residues are part of each CDR3. A D gene is named only where the DNA matches it firmly. Size is omitted from some rows. Given values are once, few, many or a class for expanded clones.

v_gene: TRBV29-1
abundance: .
j_gene: TRBJ1-2
d_gene: .
CDR3nt: TGCAGCGTTGTCCACAGGGAAGGCTATGGCTACACCTTC
CDR3aa: CSVVHREGYGYTF

v_gene: TRBV11-2
abundance: .
j_gene: TRBJ2-1
d_gene: .
CDR3nt: TGTGCCAGCAGCTTAGGACTAGTGGGGTATGAGCAGTTCTTC
CDR3aa: CASSLGLVGYEQFF

v_gene: TRBV7-3
abundance: .
j_gene: TRBJ2-3
d_gene: .
CDR3nt: TGTGCCAGCAGCTTGTGGTCGAGCACAGATACGCAGTATTTT
CDR3aa: CASSLWSSTDTQYF

v_gene: TRBV29-1
abundance: .
j_gene: TRBJ2-7
d_gene: .
CDR3nt: TGCAGCTTCAGGTCAGGAGGGGAGCAGTACTTC
CDR3aa: CSFRSGGEQYF

v_gene: TRBV7-9
abundance: .
j_gene: TRBJ2-4
d_gene: TRBD2
CDR3nt: TGTGCCAGCAGCTCAAGCGGGACCGCCAAAAACATTCAGTACTTC
CDR3aa: CASSSSGTAKNIQYF

v_gene: TRBV5-8
abundance: .
j_gene: TRBJ1-1
d_gene: .
CDR3nt: TGTGCCAGCAGCCCAAACACTGAAGCTTTCTTT
CDR3aa: CASSPNTEAFF

v_gene: TRBV28
abundance: .
j_gene: TRBJ2-3
d_gene: TRBD2
CDR3nt: TGTGCCAGCAGTCTCTTAGCGGGAGCAGCAGATACGCAGTATTTT
CDR3aa: CASSLLAGAADTQYF

v_gene: TRBV5-8
abundance: .
j_gene: TRBJ1-1
d_gene: .
CDR3nt: TGTGCCAGCAGCTTGCGGCAGGGGAACACTGAAGCTTTCTTT
CDR3aa: CASSLRQGNTEAFF

v_gene: TRBV7-7
abundance: .
j_gene: TRBJ2-6
d_gene: .
CDR3nt: TGTGCCAGCAGCTTAGGTGGCAGCTCCTCTGGGGCCAACGTCCTGACTTTC
CDR3aa: CASSLGGSSSGANVLTF

v_gene: TRBV7-2
abundance: .
j_gene: TRBJ2-7
d_gene: TRBD2
CDR3nt: TGTGCCAGCAGCCTGGGACTAGCGGGAGTATACGAGCAGTACTTC
CDR3aa: CASSLGLAGVYEQYF

v_gene: TRBV3-1/TRBV3-2
abundance: .
j_gene: TRBJ2-4
d_gene: .
CDR3nt: TGTGCCAGCAGCGATAGGGTTGGGGACGACATTCAGTACTTC
CDR3aa: CASSDRVGDDIQYF

v_gene: TRBV5-1
abundance: .
j_gene: TRBJ2-7
d_gene: TRBD2
CDR3nt: TGCGCCAGCAGCTTGGCGACTAGCGGGCCCTACGAGCAGTACTTC
CDR3aa: CASSLATSGPYEQYF

v_gene: TRBV29-1
abundance: .
j_gene: TRBJ2-1
d_gene: .
CDR3nt: TGCAGCGTTGAAGATCCTGCCCAGACGGAGATAATCTATGAGCAGTTCTTC
CDR3aa: CSVEDPAQTEIIYEQFF

v_gene: TRBV10-1
abundance: .
j_gene: TRBJ2-5
d_gene: .
CDR3nt: TGCGCCACCCACCTCCAGACAGGCATTCAACTAAGGGGCGAGACCCAGTACTTC
CDR3aa: CATHLQTGIQLRGETQYF

v_gene: TRBV4-1
abundance: .
j_gene: TRBJ2-1
d_gene: TRBD2
CDR3nt: TGCGCCAGCAGCCGAGGACTAGCGGGAGACGATGAGCAGTTCTTC
CDR3aa: CASSRGLAGDDEQFF

v_gene: TRBV7-9
abundance: .
j_gene: TRBJ2-3
d_gene: .
CDR3nt: TGTGCCAGCAGCTTAGACAGGTCGGATACGCAGTATTTT
CDR3aa: CASSLDRSDTQYF

v_gene: TRBV7-9
abundance: .
j_gene: TRBJ2-5
d_gene: TRBD2
CDR3nt: TGTGCCAGCATCCTCTCACTGGGAGGGATTGGAGAGACCCAGTACTTC
CDR3aa: CASILSLGGIGETQYF

v_gene: TRBV28
abundance: few
j_gene: TRBJ1-5
d_gene: .
CDR3nt: TGTGCCAGCAGTCCAGACACCTCAAGCAATCAGCCCCAGCATTTT
CDR3aa: CASSPDTSSNQPQHF

v_gene: TRBV10-3
abundance: .
j_gene: TRBJ1-1
d_gene: TRBD1
CDR3nt: TGTGCCATCAGTGAAACAGGGGGTACCCCTGAAGCTTTCTTT
CDR3aa: CAISETGGTPEAFF

v_gene: TRBV27
abundance: few
j_gene: TRBJ2-7
d_gene: TRBD2
CDR3nt: TGTGCCAGCAGTTCCGGGTGGCGGGAGACCACCTACGAGCAGTACTTC
CDR3aa: CASSSGWRETTYEQYF

v_gene: TRBV7-2
abundance: .
j_gene: TRBJ1-1
d_gene: .
CDR3nt: TGTGCCAGCACCGTCGCGTGGGAACTAGGCACTGAAGCTTTCTTT
CDR3aa: CASTVAWELGTEAFF

v_gene: TRBV20-1
abundance: .
j_gene: TRBJ1-2
d_gene: .
CDR3nt: TGCAGTGCTAGTGAGGGGGGCTGGTATGGCTACACCTTC
CDR3aa: CSASEGGWYGYTF

v_gene: TRBV11-3
abundance: .
j_gene: TRBJ2-1
d_gene: TRBD2
CDR3nt: TGTGCCAGCAGCTCCCCCTGGACTAGCGGCCGCTACAATGAGCAGTTCTTC
CDR3aa: CASSSPWTSGRYNEQFF

v_gene: TRBV29-1
abundance: .
j_gene: TRBJ2-1
d_gene: TRBD1
CDR3nt: TGCAGCGCTGATGGCCAGGGGGTAGATGAGCAGTTCTTC
CDR3aa: CSADGQGVDEQFF